Below are 9 T cell receptor beta chains sequenced from a single sample in a study of T cell responses to AZD1222 COVID-19 vaccine (dated by TCRdb to the early 2020s). The time point label corresponds to: about 28 days (+/-7) after the second vaccine dose. Libraries were constructed by the immunoSEQ multiplex PCR assay. In its TCRdb copy, this immuneACCESS table keeps in-frame sequences only and misses some clones. Where compared with another copy, unresolved V genes explain less than half of these, and the others have no known cause. For this sample the table gives approximately 96,000 clones, of which 90% to 95% were detected only once. Of the sample, approximately 10% falls within the top ten clones. The material was peripheral blood, obtained 28 days after the second AZD1222 dose. These receptor sequences come from an adult who received the AZD1222 COVID-19 vaccine.

The J gene is TRBJ1-1, the V gene TRBV15; 9 bases agree with TRBD1. The germline gives CDR1 LNHNV, CDR2 YYDKDF (reference sequence). CDR3 length: 16 amino acids. The junction had 6 bases not matched to a gene; V was cut back by 1 base and J by 3 bases. CDR3 bases: TGTGCCACCAGCAGAGGGTCGAGGACAGGGGACACTGAAGCTTTCTTT. Its protein product is CATSRGSRTGDTEAFF. Variable domain in full (rest from reference TRBV15 and TRBJ1-1): DAMVIQNPRYQVTQFGKPVTLSCSQTLNHNVMYWYQQKSSQAPKLLFHYYDKDFNNEADTPDNFQSRRPNTSFCFLDIRSPGLGDTAMYLCATSRGSRTGDTEAFFGQGTRLTVV.

CDR3 in amino acids: CASRLAERDEQFF. The CDR3, as DNA: TGTGCCAGCAGACTAGCAGAAAGGGATGAGCAGTTCTTC. The chain uses TRBV7-3 and TRBJ2-1, with D maybe TRBD2 (6 bases). Deletions cut 6 bases from V and 8 bases from J, with 14 bases between. The CDR3 has 13 amino acids. The germline V gene has CDR1 SGHTA and CDR2 FQGTGA.

The J gene is TRBJ2-3, the V gene TRBV3-1 (or the pseudogene TRBV3-2); 9 bases agree with TRBD2. The CDR3 is 17 amino acids. In germline, CDR1 is LGHDT, CDR2 YNNKEL (reference sequence). V shed 0 bases and J 6 bases; nucleotides not matched to a gene: 10. The CDR3 nucleotides are TGTGCCAGCAGCCAAGATTCGCTAGCGGGAATAATGGATACGCAGTATTTT. Amino acid sequence: CASSQDSLAGIMDTQYF.

For the CDR3, the DNA is TGTGCCAGCAGTTTACTCTCGCCGGGCAAGCGCCGGCAGTACTTC. Protein product: CASSLLSPGKRRQYF. This chain joins TRBV28 and TRBJ2-4; D is undetermined. Trimming cost V 2 bases and J 13 bases, with 21 bases left between them. The CDR3 is 15 residues long. Germline V gene lookup returns CDR1 MDHEN and CDR2 SYDVKM.

The V call is TRBV29-1, the J call TRBJ2-5; perhaps TRBD2 as D (5 bases). CDR3 length equals 12 residues. With 8 bases removed from V and 5 bases from J, the gap between germline ends came to 15 bases. CDR1 SQVTM and CDR2 ANQGSEA come from the germline V gene. CDR3 in amino acids: CSCAPGMETQYF. The DNA for the CDR3 is TGCAGCTGCGCCCCGGGGATGGAGACCCAGTACTTC.

V usage is TRBV2 and J usage is TRBJ2-5; D gene uncertain. The CDR3 has 11 residues. V lost 5 bases and J 2 bases, leaving 3 bases between the germline ends. In germline, CDR1 is SNHLY, CDR2 FYNNEI. CDR3 nucleotide sequence: TGTGCCAGCAGTCCACAAGAGACCCAGTACTTC. This sequence encodes CASSPQETQYF.

The chain uses TRBV28 and TRBJ2-1; weak D call: TRBD2 (6 bases). Germline CDR1 reads MDHEN; CDR2 reads SYDVKM. V lost 2 bases and J lost 3, with 11 bases in between. The CDR3 spans 15 residues. The CDR3 is CASSLPGARYNEQFF. In DNA form, the CDR3 reads TGTGCCAGCAGTTTACCGGGAGCCCGCTACAATGAGCAGTTCTTC.

This chain uses TRBV5-1 with TRBJ2-1, with TRBD2 identical over 15 bases. This CDR3 is built from 17 residues. Losses at the gene ends were 5 bases for V and 6 bases for J; bases not matched to a gene: 9. Germline values: CDR1 SGHRS, CDR2 YFSETQ. In nucleotides, the CDR3 is TGCGCCAGCAGGAGGACTAGCGGGGGGGCCTTTTCCAATGAGCAGTTCTTC. Its protein product is CASRRTSGGAFSNEQFF.

V and J are TRBV19 and TRBJ1-5; D is ambiguous. The CDR3 contains 13 residues. The germline V gene encodes CDR1 LNHDA and CDR2 SQIVND (reference sequence). CDR3 in DNA: TGTACCTCAGCCGCAGACAGCAATCAGCCCCAGCATTTT. The encoded protein is CTSAADSNQPQHF.